One and the same sample provided the 25 T cell receptor beta chains below, sequenced in a study of human T cells and chemical hapten exposure. Time point noted: patch test 1, 2 weeks after DPC sensitization. Treatment specified: therapeutic diphenylcyclopropenone sensitization with weekly scalp DPC. TCRdb itself ran the RACE reads through MiXCR, one entry per CDR3 protein. The sample has 370,000 or so distinct CDR3 sequences, approximately 4.4% seen once. The material sequenced was whole blood, taken in connection with sensitization to the hapten diphenylcyclopropenone (DPC). These receptors originate from a woman aged 45-59 years with alopecia areata. Some clones in this sample may be carry-over from other donors' samples.

This clonotype has at least ten counts. The V and J genes are TRBV5-5 and TRBJ1-1; D gene ambiguous. V shed 0 bases and J shed 6 bases, with 12 bases lying between them. Germline assignment: CDR1 SGHKS and CDR2 YYEKEE (reference sequence). The CDR3 consists of 14 residues. CDR3 sequence (DNA): TGTGCCAGCAGCTTGGACAGAGGGTACGCTGAAGCTTTCTTT. Its protein product is CASSLDRGYAEAFF.

This clonotype came up many times. V is TRBV6-5 and J is TRBJ1-5; 7 bases align to TRBD1. V gave up 6 bases and J gave up 3 bases; unmatched junction bases: 5. The V gene's germline CDR1 is MNHEY and CDR2 SVGAGI. CDR3 size: 14 residues. The CDR3, as DNA: TGTGCCAGCAGCTATGACAGGGACAATCAGCCCCAGCATTTT. This encodes CASSYDRDNQPQHF.

This clonotype was counted many times. The chain carries TRBV20-1 and TRBJ1-1; D is uncertain. There are 13 residues in the CDR3. V was cut by 3 bases and J by 5 bases, with 13 bases left in between. CDR1 is DFQATT and CDR2 is SNEGSKA in the germline V gene (reference sequence). CDR3 sequence reads: CSASAGWSTEAFF. DNA of the CDR3: TGCAGTGCTAGCGCGGGGTGGAGTACTGAAGCTTTCTTT.

This clonotype was picked up many times. V usage is TRBV9 and J usage is TRBJ2-5; 8 bases align to TRBD2. Germline-derived CDR1 and CDR2 are SGDLS and YYNGEE. Trimming cost V 1 base and J 0 bases; bases outside gene matches: 2. This CDR3 region has 15 residues. CDR3 nucleotides: TGTGCCAGCAGCGTATTAGCGGGGAACCAAGAGACCCAGTACTTC. Encoded protein: CASSVLAGNQETQYF.

This clonotype was seen at least ten times. The chain is built from TRBV27 and TRBJ2-7, with 8 bases aligning to TRBD1. CDR1 MNHEY and CDR2 SMNVEV come from the germline V gene (reference sequence). This CDR3 has 15 residues. V was clipped by 2 bases and J by 3 bases; unmatched bases: 6. The DNA for the CDR3 is TGTGCCAGCAGTTTAGACCAGGGGGCGGTCTACGAGCAGTACTTC. Amino acids: CASSLDQGAVYEQYF.

This clonotype was observed a few times. The chain has TRBV12-3 or TRBV12-4 and TRBJ1-1; D is ambiguous. The CDR3 length is 13 residues. Between the trimmed V and J ends, which lost 3 bases and 6 bases, there was a span of 11 bases. The DNA for the CDR3 is TGTGCCAGCAGTTTTGGGGTTGGGGCTGAAGCTTTCTTT. Protein: CASSFGVGAEAFF.

V is TRBV21-1 and J is TRBJ2-5; the table calls TRBD2, which could not be checked here. TRBV21-1 is a pseudogene locus. The CDR3 runs to 20 residues. Here the CDR3 reads CASSKPQTSGGATSQETQYF. Here the CDR3 DNA reads TGTGCCAGCAGCAAACCCCAAACTAGCGGGGGGGCTACCTCCCAAGAGACCCAGTACTTC.

The V gene is TRBV7-2, the J gene TRBJ1-1; 8 nucleotides agree with TRBD1. The germline V gene encodes CDR1 SGHTA and CDR2 FQGNSA. The CDR3 is 15 amino acids. With V trimmed by 3 bases and J by 1 base, 4 bases remained unmatched. The CDR3 loop reads CASSFTTGGNTEAFF. DNA for the CDR3: TGTGCCAGCAGCTTTACCACAGGGGGGAACACTGAAGCTTTCTTT.

This clonotype was detected ten times or more. The chain employs TRBV7-9 and TRBJ1-5; 8 bases are a match to TRBD1. Germline V lookup: CDR1 SEHNR, CDR2 FQNEAQ (reference sequence). V gave up 5 bases and J gave up 2 bases; unmatched junction bases: 2. The CDR3 has 14 amino acids. The CDR3 DNA is TGTGCCAGCAGCCGGGGACAGGGCAATCAGCCCCAGCATTTT. Encoded protein: CASSRGQGNQPQHF.

This clonotype was counted many times. The chain links TRBV20-1 to TRBJ1-1; 9 bases are shared with TRBD1. Germline CDR1 DFQATT, CDR2 SNEGSKA (reference sequence). This CDR3 region has 15 residues. V lost 5 bases and J lost 3; bases outside the gene matches: 10. The CDR3 DNA reads as TGCAGTGCTTATAGGACAGGGGCGCTAGACACTGAAGCTTTCTTT. Translated, it gives CSAYRTGALDTEAFF.

At least ten counts were recorded for this clonotype. V gene TRBV20-1 combines with J gene TRBJ2-1; TRBD2 aligns across 9 bases. Trimming took 4 bases from V and 15 from J; bases not matched to a gene: 7. This CDR3 spans 11 amino acids. Germline CDR1 reads DFQATT; CDR2 reads SNEGSKA (reference sequence). The CDR3 DNA reads as TGCAGTGCTAAGGAGCGGGAGGTGGGGTTCTTC. Translated, it gives CSAKEREVGFF.

This clonotype was seen ten or more times. CDR3 protein: CASSLGPQGASDSPLHF. CDR3 coding DNA: TGTGCCAGCAGCTTGGGCCCTCAGGGGGCGTCGGATTCACCCCTCCACTTT. The chain links TRBV7-6 to TRBJ1-6; 8 positions agree with TRBD1. Germline assignment: CDR1 SGHVS and CDR2 FNYEAQ. This CDR3 spans 17 amino acids. Germline trimming cut 3 bases from V and 8 bases from J; bases unmatched to any gene: 12.

This clonotype has more than one count but fewer than ten. This sequence joins TRBV6-2 or TRBV6-3 and TRBJ1-5, with D unclear. V lost 6 bases and J lost 1, with 10 bases in between. The CDR3 is made up of 14 amino acids. CDR1 is MNHEY, CDR2 SVGEGT, per germline. CDR3 bases: TGTGCCAGCAGCAAGGGAGGGAGCAATCAGCCCCAGCATTTT. This translates into CASSKGGSNQPQHF.

This chain links TRBV29-1 with TRBJ2-2; D is undetermined. V gave up 6 bases and J gave up 1 base, with 6 bases separating them. CDR1 SQVTM and CDR2 ANQGSEA come from the germline V gene. The CDR3 is made up of 12 amino acids. This chain's CDR3 is CSVDKNTGELFF. CDR3 in DNA: TGCAGCGTAGATAAGAACACCGGGGAGCTGTTTTTT.

This clonotype was seen many times. This sequence joins TRBV29-1 and TRBJ2-3, with TRBD1 matching over 8 bases. CDR1 is SQVTM, CDR2 ANQGSEA, per germline. The CDR3 has 13 amino acids. Trimming at V came to 6 bases and at J to 3 bases, leaving 5 bases not matched to a gene. The DNA of the CDR3 is TGCAGCGTGAGGACAGGGCGGACAGATACGCAGTATTTT. Protein: CSVRTGRTDTQYF.

Many counts were recorded for this clonotype. This chain uses TRBV6-2 or TRBV6-3 with TRBJ2-1; 8 nucleotides agree with TRBD2. The V and J ends lost 2 bases and 7 bases, in that order; junction bases with no gene match: 7. Germline V gives CDR1 MNHEY, CDR2 SVGEGT. This CDR3 has 15 residues. CDR3 in DNA: TGTGCCAGCAGTTACGGAGCGGGAGCTAGGAATGAGCAGTTCTTC. Translating gives CASSYGAGARNEQFF.

In this sample, this clonotype turned up a few times. This rearrangement joins TRBV12-5 to TRBJ1-3; D remains unclear. Germline values: CDR1 LGHNT, CDR2 FRNRAP. Trimming removed 2 bases from V and 1 base from J, with 3 bases in between. The CDR3 is 13 amino acids. CDR3 sequence: CASGLRSGNTIYF. The DNA of the CDR3 is TGTGCTAGTGGTTTGAGGTCTGGAAACACCATATATTTT.

The rearrangement uses TRBV6-1 and TRBJ2-7; 7 bases are shared with TRBD2. Trimming took 2 bases from V and 2 from J; bases not matched to a gene: 9. Germline V gene lookup returns CDR1 MNHNS and CDR2 SASEGT. This CDR3 comprises 16 residues. The CDR3 spells CASSEKRVAGAYEQYF. The CDR3 DNA follows: TGTGCCAGCAGTGAAAAGAGGGTGGCGGGAGCCTACGAGCAGTACTTC.

This clonotype was found a few times. The V call is TRBV5-4, the J call TRBJ1-6; D is unresolved. Germline CDR1 reads SGHNT; CDR2 reads YYREEE (reference sequence). CDR3 length: 14 residues. V lost 4 bases to trimming and J lost 9 bases, with 14 bases between them. CDR3 residues: CASSPDAVVSPLHF. In DNA, the CDR3 is TGTGCCAGCAGCCCCGACGCCGTCGTTTCACCCCTCCACTTT. Based on the CDR3 plus reference TRBV5-4 and TRBJ1-6, the full variable domain is ETGVTQSPTHLIKTRGQQVTLRCSSQSGHNTVSWYQQALGQGPQFIFQYYREEENGRGNFPPRFSGLQFPNYSSELNVNALELDDSALYLCASSPDAVVSPLHFGNGTRLTVT.

This clonotype has ten or more counts. The chain employs TRBV27 and TRBJ1-5; D perhaps matches TRBD1 (5 bases). Per germline, CDR1 MNHEY and CDR2 SMNVEV (reference sequence). The CDR3 runs to 13 residues. V lost 4 bases, J lost 6 bases, and 10 bases lay in between. DNA of the CDR3: TGTGCCAGCAGTTGGTCTGGGGGTCAGCCCCAGCATTTT. As protein: CASSWSGGQPQHF.

The chain has TRBV3-1 and TRBJ2-1, with D hard to call. Trimming took 2 bases from V and 5 from J, leaving 13 bases between them. Germline values: CDR1 LGHDT, CDR2 YNNKEL (reference sequence). The length of the CDR3 is 15 residues. For the CDR3, the DNA is TGTGCCAGCAGCCAACAGCTGGGCTTCAACAATGAGCAGTTCTTC. Its protein product is CASSQQLGFNNEQFF.

The table lists this clonotype with many counts. This chain uses TRBV4-3 with TRBJ2-2; D could derive from TRBD1 or TRBD2 (5 bases each). This CDR3 is 16 amino acids long. The germline gives CDR1 LGHNA, CDR2 YSLEER. V lost 3 bases and J 8 bases, leaving 19 bases between the germline ends. The CDR3 reads CASSQEPGRLRGELFF. The CDR3 DNA follows: TGCGCCAGCAGCCAGGAGCCGGGACGACTCAGGGGGGAGCTGTTTTTT.

DNA for the CDR3: TGCGCCAGCAGCCAACCTACTCCACGACAGGGGGGACGTCCGGGGGCCAACGTCCTGACTTTC. It specifies CASSQPTPRQGGRPGANVLTF. The chain joins TRBV4-3 to TRBJ2-6, with 9 positions matching TRBD1. The CDR3 covers 21 residues. Per the germline V gene, CDR1 is LGHNA and CDR2 is YSLEER. Unmatched junction bases numbered 18, after V lost 2 bases and J lost 4 bases.

In this sample, this clonotype turned up many times. This chain's CDR3 is CSVLVTAGQPQHF. In DNA form, the CDR3 reads TGCAGCGTTCTTGTCACAGCCGGTCAGCCCCAGCATTTT. The genes are TRBV29-1 and TRBJ1-5; no firm D call. The CDR3 runs to 13 residues. Germline V gene data show CDR1 as SQVTM and CDR2 as ANQGSEA. The V and J ends lost 5 bases and 6 bases respectively, with 14 bases between them.

There are a few counts of this clonotype. J is TRBJ1-1 and V is TRBV6-1; weak D call: TRBD1 (5 bases). The CDR3 length is 15 residues. The germline V gene has CDR1 MNHNS and CDR2 SASEGT. The V and J ends lost 1 base and 0 bases respectively, with 9 bases between them. The CDR3 loop is CASSEVGVMNTEAFF. In nucleotides, the CDR3 is TGTGCCAGCAGTGAAGTGGGGGTGATGAACACTGAAGCTTTCTTT.